Sequencing of this TCR beta chain was carried out in a study of Ad26.COV2.S vaccination and SARS-CoV-2 variants. This CDR3 has 15 residues. The V gene lost 1 base and the J gene lost 3 bases, with 10 bases spanning the gap. Germline CDR1 SGHAT, CDR2 FQDESV (reference sequence). About this clone itself: What it binds is unknown.

Treatment of the sample: about 20 received Ad26.COV2.S at low or high dose, single or two shots; about 5 received placebo; per-sample allocation not given. Specimens were obtained on day 63 following the first vaccine or placebo injection. Clones were read by immunoSEQ multiplex PCR, and TCRdb kept only the in-frame ones, dropping some. The table shows a few hundred thousand clones, with 83% occurring only once. Whole-study results and caveats: Similar non-spike TCR breadth was observed in recipients of vaccine and of placebo.

V and J are TRBV11-1 and TRBJ2-1; unclear D gene. This receptor was obtained from a person aged 18-65 years who received the Ad26.COV2.S COVID-19 vaccine or a placebo. The material sequenced was peripheral blood, taken in a trial of Ad26.COV2.S vaccine versus placebo. The CDR3 region is CASSLEQTFYNEQFF. Written as DNA, the CDR3 is TGTGCCAGCAGCTTAGAGCAAACCTTCTACAATGAGCAGTTCTTC.